Shown below are 18 T cell receptor beta chains from a single sample sequenced in a study of low-dose radiotherapy and immunotherapy resistance in tumors. Time point of the sample: after trial treatment. Treatment described: LDRT plus nivolumab, ipilimumab, low-dose cyclophosphamide and aspirin (RACIN trial). Primers used for first-strand cDNA, a TRAV- and TRBV-specific set, covered both alpha and beta chains. PCR amplification of the TCRs was performed with Phusion for 15 to 25 PCR cycles, and it relied on a constant-region primer together with a V-primer adapter. TCRdb independently ran MiXCR on the reads; one entry per CDR3 protein. The sample records around 80,000 distinct CDR3 sequences, over 15% being singletons. Sequencing used PBMCs, obtained after low-dose radiotherapy plus immunotherapy. Receptors originate from a male donor with prostate cancer.

Details on this clonotype: This likely stems from a read error, as it lies one base from a far larger clone. The chain links TRBV29-1 to TRBJ2-5; TRBD2 might be the D (5 bases). Germline V gene sequence: CDR1 SQVTM, CDR2 ANQGSEA. V was trimmed by 6 bases and J by 11 bases, leaving 28 bases between them. The CDR3 sequence is 15 residues long. CDR3 nucleotides: TGCAGCGTGCACCGGTATAGCGAGCCAGGCAATGAGCAGTACTTC. Protein sequence: CSVHRYSEPGNEQYF.

This clonotype has at least ten counts. V gene TRBV19 combines with J gene TRBJ1-3; D not certain. CDR3 length equals 13 residues. Germline assignment: CDR1 LNHDA and CDR2 SQIVND (reference sequence). The V gene lost 9 bases and the J gene lost 2 bases, with 11 bases spanning the gap. In nucleotides, the CDR3 is TGTGCCAGCCAACGGGAGGCTGGAAACACCATATATTTT. It specifies CASQREAGNTIYF.

This clonotype was counted many times. The chain links TRBV19 to TRBJ2-1, with 9 nucleotides matching TRBD1. Trimming removed 4 bases from V and 8 bases from J; junction bases left unmatched: 9. The CDR3 runs to 15 residues. CDR1 LNHDA and CDR2 SQIVND come from the germline V gene (reference sequence). The CDR3 DNA follows: TGTGCCAGTAGTACGTACAGGGGGCGTATGGATGAGCAGTTCTTC. Encoded protein: CASSTYRGRMDEQFF.

The CDR3 region is CASSLEGPRSSYNSPLHF. CDR3 nucleotides: TGCGCCAGCAGCTTGGAAGGGCCCCGGAGCTCCTATAATTCACCCCTCCACTTT. V is TRBV5-1 and J is TRBJ1-6; D unresolved. This CDR3 region has 18 residues. Germline CDR1 reads SGHRS; CDR2 reads YFSETQ. Trimming took 0 bases from V and 0 from J, leaving 13 bases between them.

This clonotype appeared many times. The J gene is TRBJ2-1, the V gene TRBV14; D ambiguous. The CDR3 is 12 amino acids. CDR1 SGHDN and CDR2 FVKESK come from the germline V gene. The V end lost 4 bases, the J end lost 10 bases, and 11 bases lay between the germline ends. CDR3: CASSLKADEQFF. The CDR3 DNA is TGTGCCAGCAGCCTTAAAGCAGACGAGCAGTTCTTC.

This chain links TRBV27 with TRBJ2-1; TRBD1 agrees at 8 bases. V shed 6 bases, J shed 10 bases, and the junction held 14 bases outside the gene matches. The CDR3 length is 15 residues. CDR1 MNHEY and CDR2 SMNVEV come from the germline V gene (reference sequence). The CDR3 is CASRRGQGAVWEQFF. CDR3 sequence (DNA): TGTGCCAGCAGAAGGGGTCAGGGGGCGGTTTGGGAGCAGTTCTTC.

Ten or more counts support this clonotype. The V gene is TRBV20-1, the J gene TRBJ2-7, with TRBD2 matching 9 bases. The CDR3 loop spans 14 amino acids. Germline trimming cut 3 bases from V and 5 bases from J; bases unmatched to any gene: 8. Germline V gene sequence: CDR1 DFQATT, CDR2 SNEGSKA (reference sequence). This CDR3 reads CSASSMAGGDEQYF. The CDR3 DNA is TGCAGTGCTAGTAGCATGGCGGGAGGGGACGAGCAGTACTTC.

This clonotype has ten or more counts. The J gene is TRBJ2-6, the V gene TRBV2, with TRBD1 as a possible D gene (6 bases). V shed 6 bases and J shed 4 bases, with 22 bases lying between them. CDR1 is SNHLY, CDR2 FYNNEI, per germline. The CDR3 runs 18 residues. CDR3 nucleotides: TGTGCCAGCAGCTGGGATGGGGGCTCCTCTCTGGGGGCCAACGTCCTGACTTTC. Translated, it gives CASSWDGGSSLGANVLTF.

Of note for this clonotype: This may come from a read error, since a much larger clone is one base off. The chain couples TRBV20-1 to TRBJ2-7; 8 nucleotides agree with TRBD1. This CDR3 has 13 residues. Germline CDR1 DFQATT, CDR2 SNEGSKA (reference sequence). The CDR3 reads CSVVSGGTYELYF. The CDR3, as DNA: TGCAGTGTTGTGTCAGGGGGCACCTACGAGCTGTACTTC.

This clonotype was counted many times. This rearrangement joins TRBV2 to TRBJ2-2, with a tentative D call TRBD2 (6 bases). Trimming took off 3 bases at V and 1 base at J, with 6 bases between the two ends. CDR3 length: 14 residues. CDR1 and CDR2 from the germline V gene are SNHLY and FYNNEI. This chain's CDR3 is CASSEEGNTGELFF. DNA of the CDR3: TGTGCCAGCAGTGAGGAGGGGAACACCGGGGAGCTGTTTTTT. The whole variable domain, remainder taken from reference TRBV2 and TRBJ2-2, is EPEVTQTPSHQVTQMGQEVILRCVPISNHLYFYWYRQILGQKVEFLVSFYNNEISEKSEIFDDQFSVERPDGSNFTLKIRSTKLEDSAMYFCASSEEGNTGELFFGEGSRLTVL.

This clonotype was detected ten times or more. The chain combines TRBV3-1 with TRBJ2-1; perhaps TRBD2 as D (6 bases). Trimming pared 5 bases from V and 9 bases from J, leaving 26 bases between. The CDR3 length is 17 residues. Per germline, CDR1 LGHDT and CDR2 YNNKEL (reference sequence). The CDR3 sequence is CASSRGEGGIRSAEQFF. For the CDR3, the DNA is TGTGCCAGCAGCAGGGGTGAAGGCGGGATACGCTCCGCTGAGCAGTTCTTC.

This clonotype was counted many times. J is TRBJ1-4 and V is TRBV29-1; 12 bases fit TRBD1. The V segment lost 7 bases and the J segment 7 bases; nucleotides outside the gene matches: 4. This CDR3 has 13 amino acids. Looked up from germline, CDR1 is SQVTM and CDR2 is ANQGSEA. The CDR3 DNA is TGCAGCGGGGGACAGGGGGCTTCTGAAAAACTGTTTTTT. Its protein is CSGGQGASEKLFF.

Ten or more counts support this clonotype. The rearrangement joins TRBV7-6 to TRBJ2-2, with a weak D call TRBD1 (5 bases). Trimming pared 5 bases from V and 4 bases from J, leaving 23 bases between. Germline V gene sequence: CDR1 SGHVS, CDR2 FNYEAQ. This CDR3 has 18 amino acids. The CDR3 region has the DNA TGTGCCAGCAGCCCAACTTACATGAAAAGGGGATTCACCGGGGAGCTGTTTTTT. This encodes CASSPTYMKRGFTGELFF.

There are many counts of this clonotype. The chain has TRBV19 and TRBJ2-2, with D tentatively TRBD2 (5 bases). Germline V gene lookup returns CDR1 LNHDA and CDR2 SQIVND (reference sequence). This CDR3 spans 14 amino acids. Trimming took off 3 bases at V and 5 bases at J, with 10 bases between the two ends. In DNA, the CDR3 is TGTGCCAGTAGTATCGAGGGTGATACCGGGGAGCTGTTTTTT. Its protein product is CASSIEGDTGELFF.

This clonotype was recorded many times. The genes are TRBV7-8 and TRBJ1-1; D is uncertain. V lost 5 bases and J 2 bases, leaving 15 bases between the germline ends. CDR3 length: 15 residues. Per germline, CDR1 SGHVS and CDR2 FQNEAQ. CDR3 in amino acids: CASSPRRIPNTEAFF. The DNA for the CDR3 is TGTGCCAGCAGCCCCCGCAGGATACCCAACACTGAAGCTTTCTTT.

This clonotype was seen once. Since a far larger clone is one base different, this is likely a read error. CDR3 DNA sequence: TGCGCCAGCAGCTACAGCCGAGCGGGAGGGGACAATGAGCAGTACTTC. It encodes CASSYSRAGGDNEQYF. The chain employs TRBV5-1 and TRBJ2-7; 10 bases agree with TRBD2. Looked up from germline, CDR1 is SGHRS and CDR2 is YFSETQ. V trimming: 3 bases; J trimming: 7 bases; junction bases outside the gene matches: 13. There are 16 residues in the CDR3. The full variable domain, with the rest looked up from reference TRBV5-1 and TRBJ2-7, is KAGVTQTPRYLIKTRGQQVTLSCSPISGHRSVSWYQQTPGQGLQFLFEYFSETQRNKGNFPGRFSGRQFSNSRSEMNVSTLELGDSALYLCASSYSRAGGDNEQYFGPGTRLTVT.

By its share, this clonotype is medium-sized. V is TRBV7-2 and J is TRBJ2-3; 8 positions match TRBD2. The CDR3 has 14 residues. Germline CDR1 SGHTA, CDR2 FQGNSA. The J segment lost 1 base and the V segment lost 5 bases, leaving 2 bases of the junction unmatched. In DNA form, the CDR3 reads TGTGCCAGCAGCCCCGGGGGGGGCACAGATACGCAGTATTTT. Translating it yields CASSPGGGTDTQYF.

The sample holds many counts of this clonotype. This chain links TRBV7-3 with TRBJ2-1; D unclear. CDR3 length equals 13 residues. Germline loops: CDR1 SGHTA, CDR2 FQGTGA. The V end was cut by 0 bases, the J end by 2 bases, with 2 bases between. CDR3 region: CASSLTPYNEQFF. For the CDR3, the DNA is TGTGCCAGCAGCTTAACCCCCTACAATGAGCAGTTCTTC.